The 19 T cell receptor beta chains below come from one sample, sequenced in a study of T cell clusters in autoimmune cytopenias (dated by TCRdb to about 2019). TRB amplification used about 230 ng of peripheral blood genomic DNA, tens of thousands of genome equivalents, per sample. The sample was run on an Illumina MiSeq. TRB rearrangements were amplified by multiplex PCR following a touch-down protocol, with the TRB-A and TRB-B primer pools mixed in one tube. TCRdb reprocessed the reads; each CDR3 protein sequence makes one entry, and DNA is unavailable. The sample has 4,100 or so distinct CDR3 sequences on record. In total, the top ten clones hold around 21% of the sample. The sample was peripheral blood. The receptor source for this set is a human donor with an autoimmune cytopenia or autoimmune hepatitis (not recorded which).

This clonotype is medium-sized by frequency. This chain joins TRBV19 and TRBJ2-1; TCRdb designates TRBD1, a call that cannot be tested without DNA. The CDR3 extends over 15 amino acids. The germline V gene encodes CDR1 LNHDA and CDR2 SQIVND (reference sequence). This chain's CDR3 is CASSLGVPSYNEQFF.

V gene TRBV5-1 combines with J gene TRBJ1-2; without DNA, the TCRdb call of TRBD1 cannot be checked. CDR3 length equals 15 residues. The germline CDR1 and CDR2 sequences are SGHRS and YFSETQ. CDR3 amino acids: CASSSNPGEAYGYTF. Combining the CDR3 with reference TRBV5-1 and TRBJ1-2 gives the whole variable domain KAGVTQTPRYLIKTRGQQVTLSCSPISGHRSVSWYQQTPGQGLQFLFEYFSETQRNKGNFPGRFSGRQFSNSRSEMNVSTLELGDSALYLCASSSNPGEAYGYTFGSGTRLTVV.

By frequency, this clonotype is medium-sized. V is TRBV29-1 and J is TRBJ2-7; TCRdb's D gene call, TRBD1, goes unchecked for lack of DNA. The CDR3 has 15 amino acids. Per the germline V gene, CDR1 is SQVTM and CDR2 is ANQGSEA. CDR3 residues: CSAKSGLSSSYEQYF.

This clonotype is deemed large by its frequency. This rearrangement joins TRBV27 to TRBJ2-3; the D call from TCRdb, TRBD2, cannot be confirmed without DNA. Germline V gene lookup returns CDR1 MNHEY and CDR2 SMNVEV (reference sequence). The CDR3 consists of 14 residues. This CDR3 reads CASKGDFHTDTQYF.

This clonotype ranks as medium-sized in terms of frequency. V usage is TRBV20-1 and J usage is TRBJ2-1. This CDR3 is built from 13 residues. Germline lookup yields CDR1 DFQATT and CDR2 SNEGSKA (reference sequence). The chain's CDR3 is CSALLPVQDEQFF.

The genes are TRBV15 and TRBJ2-5. The CDR3 consists of 15 residues. The germline gives CDR1 LNHNV, CDR2 YYDKDF (reference sequence). The CDR3 is CATSRDPENQETQYF.

According to its frequency, this clonotype is medium-sized (0.01 to 0.1%). The gene calls are TRBV7-6 and TRBJ2-7; the D call of TRBD2 rests on TCRdb alone, since no DNA is present to check it. Germline V gene lookup returns CDR1 SGHVS and CDR2 FNYEAQ. This CDR3 has 15 residues. CDR3 residues: CASSLAGAGGYEQYF.

The chain has TRBV20-1 and TRBJ1-5. This CDR3 spans 14 amino acids. Per the germline V gene, CDR1 is DFQATT and CDR2 is SNEGSKA (reference sequence). This CDR3 reads CSAREGSGNQPQHF.

V is TRBV4-1 and J is TRBJ2-1; as DNA is missing, the TRBD2 call by TCRdb cannot be tested. The CDR3 extends over 15 amino acids. CDR1 and CDR2 (germline): MGHRA, YSYEKL. CDR3 sequence: CASSRAGTTYNEQFF.

Its frequency marks this clonotype as medium-sized. The CDR3 here is CSAEGRDRGRSTEAFF. This chain links TRBV29-1 with TRBJ1-1; TCRdb selects TRBD1, and the lack of DNA leaves this call unchecked. The germline V gene encodes CDR1 SQVTM and CDR2 ANQGSEA. The CDR3 is 16 residues long. The whole variable domain, remainder taken from reference TRBV29-1 and TRBJ1-1, is SAVISQKPSRDICQRGTSLTIQCQVDSQVTMMFWYRQQPGQSLTLIATANQGSEATYESGFVIDKFPISRPNLTFSTLTVSNMSPEDSSIYLCSAEGRDRGRSTEAFFGQGTRLTVV.

The V call is TRBV5-1, the J call TRBJ2-3; TCRdb indicates TRBD2, and absent DNA this call remains unverified. CDR1 and CDR2 from the germline V gene are SGHRS and YFSETQ. The CDR3 totals 14 residues. CDR3 residues: CASSLSLAGDTQYF.

This clonotype is classed as medium-sized by frequency. This CDR3 reads CASSPDKREQYF. The chain uses TRBV18 and TRBJ2-7; the D call from TCRdb, TRBD2, cannot be confirmed without DNA. Germline-derived CDR1 and CDR2 are KGHSH and LQKENI. This CDR3 is built from 12 residues.

The genes are TRBV28 and TRBJ2-1; absent DNA, TCRdb's TRBD2 call cannot be checked. Germline V gives CDR1 MDHEN, CDR2 SYDVKM. CDR3 length: 13 residues. CDR3: CASIAGSYNEQFF.

The chain carries TRBV7-9 and TRBJ2-7. The CDR3 extends over 13 amino acids. From germline, CDR1 is SEHNR and CDR2 FQNEAQ (reference sequence). Here the CDR3 reads CASSLAGAHEQYF.

The chain combines TRBV18 with TRBJ2-7; as DNA is missing, the TRBD1 call by TCRdb cannot be tested. The CDR3 spans 15 residues. Germline V gene data show CDR1 as KGHSH and CDR2 as LQKENI. The CDR3 here is CASSPGTGGVYEQYF. The full variable domain, in which reference TRBV18 and TRBJ2-7 provide the parts outside the CDR3, is NAGVMQNPRHLVRRRGQEARLRCSPMKGHSHVYWYRQLPEEGLKFMVYLQKENIIDESGMPKERFSAEFPKEGPSILRIQQVVRGDSAAYFCASSPGTGGVYEQYFGPGTRLTVT.

In terms of frequency, this clonotype is medium-sized. The V call is TRBV30, the J call TRBJ1-3; no DNA is available, so the TRBD1 call from TCRdb remains unchecked. This CDR3 is built from 14 residues. The germline V gene has CDR1 GTSNPN and CDR2 SVGIG (reference sequence). CDR3 region: CAWSVGGAGNTIYF.

This clonotype is labeled medium-sized based on frequency. The gene calls are TRBV6-5 and TRBJ1-2; TCRdb picks TRBD1, but there is no DNA to check that call. The germline V gene has CDR1 MNHEY and CDR2 SVGAGI. The CDR3 runs to 14 residues. CDR3 loop: CASSLISGNYGYTF.

J is TRBJ2-7 and V is TRBV7-9; TCRdb's assignment of TRBD1 cannot be checked, as there is no DNA. The germline CDR1 and CDR2 sequences are SEHNR and FQNEAQ (reference sequence). The CDR3 has 14 amino acids. CDR3 region: CASSLAGGSYEQYF.

This clonotype is deemed medium-sized (0.01 to 0.1%) by its frequency. This chain joins TRBV5-6 and TRBJ2-2; TCRdb returns TRBD2, unconfirmable since there is no DNA. Per germline, CDR1 SGHDT and CDR2 YYEEEE. This CDR3 is 14 amino acids long. CDR3 amino acids: CASTTTGNTGELFF.